These 24 T cell receptor beta chains came from one sample sequenced in a study of vaccination and CD4 T cells after COVID-19. Treatment indicated: approximately nine-day PBMC culture with coronavirus spike peptide pools or control peptides (ViraFEST assay). Harvesting of the unexposed donor's CD4+ T cells predated the COVID-19 pandemic (2011-2018). No antigen has been identified for these receptors. Cultured CD4+ T-cell DNA underwent Oncomine TCR Beta short-read sequencing. TCRdb reprocessed the PCR reads via MiXCR and lists one record per CDR3 protein. The table includes approximately 6,500 distinct CDR3 sequences, 34% detected once. Sequencing was done on a sample of CD4+ T cells from blood, cultured in vitro. The source of these receptors is a human donor in good health.

V gene TRBV27 combines with J gene TRBJ2-7, with 7 bases identical to TRBD2. The V segment lost 4 bases and the J segment 6 bases; nucleotides outside the gene matches: 12. Looked up from germline, CDR1 is MNHEY and CDR2 is SMNVEV (reference sequence). The CDR3 length is 15 residues. DNA for the CDR3: TGTGCCAGCAGTTCGCTTGGACTAGAGCCCTCCGAGCAGTACTTC. This sequence encodes CASSSLGLEPSEQYF.

The chain employs TRBV6-1 and TRBJ1-3, with D possibly matching TRBD1 (5 bases). Germline V lookup: CDR1 MNHNS, CDR2 SASEGT. The V end lost 3 bases, the J end lost 2 bases, and 11 bases lay between the germline ends. This CDR3 has 15 residues. The CDR3 here is CASSDAQDTGNTIYF. CDR3 sequence (DNA): TGTGCCAGCAGTGACGCGCAGGACACTGGAAACACCATATATTTT.

This clonotype was seen a handful of times. The V and J genes are TRBV19 and TRBJ1-2; a possible D gene is TRBD1 (6 bases). This CDR3 has 14 amino acids. V gave up 6 bases and J gave up 7 bases, with 18 bases separating them. Germline values: CDR1 LNHDA, CDR2 SQIVND (reference sequence). The chain's CDR3 is CASSPPRGWGGYTF. The CDR3 DNA is TGTGCCAGTAGCCCTCCCAGGGGATGGGGTGGCTACACCTTC.

The J gene is TRBJ2-7, the V gene TRBV10-3, with 7 bases aligning to TRBD1. This CDR3 has 14 amino acids. V was clipped by 2 bases and J by 3 bases; unmatched bases: 4. The germline V gene has CDR1 ENHRY and CDR2 SYGVKD. The CDR3 DNA follows: TGTGCCATCAGTGAGGACAGGGCCCTCTACGAGCAGTACTTC. Protein: CAISEDRALYEQYF.

The chain carries TRBV5-1 and TRBJ1-1; D is perhaps TRBD1 (5 bases). This CDR3 region has 15 residues. The germline V gene encodes CDR1 SGHRS and CDR2 YFSETQ. The V and J ends lost 4 bases and 5 bases respectively, with 18 bases between them. Here the CDR3 DNA reads TGCGCCAGCAGCCCCGGATCGGGGTGGGGGACTGAAGCTTTCTTT. Amino acid sequence: CASSPGSGWGTEAFF.

The chain recombines TRBV7-2 with TRBJ1-5; D might be TRBD1 (6 bases). V lost 5 bases and J lost 4, with 15 bases in between. The CDR3 is 15 residues long. CDR1 and CDR2 (germline): SGHTA, FQGNSA. Written as DNA, the CDR3 is TGTGCCAGCAGCAAAACAGGGACGCTAAATCAGCCCCAGCATTTT. This sequence encodes CASSKTGTLNQPQHF.

This clonotype has just a few counts. The DNA of the CDR3 is TGTGCCAGCAGCTCGCAGGGAGGCGAGACCCAGTACTTC. Translation gives CASSSQGGETQYF. The chain recombines TRBV7-7 with TRBJ2-5, with a weak D call TRBD2 (6 bases). The CDR3 is 13 residues long. Germline assignment: CDR1 SSHAT and CDR2 FNYEAQ (reference sequence). The V gene lost 4 bases and the J gene lost 5 bases, with 11 bases spanning the gap.

Only a few counts were recorded for this clonotype. The gene calls are TRBV6-5 and TRBJ1-1; TRBD1 is a possible D gene (5 bases). The germline V and J ends were trimmed by 3 bases and 4 bases, with 15 bases remaining between them. The CDR3 is 15 amino acids. Germline CDR1 MNHEY, CDR2 SVGAGI. The CDR3 DNA follows: TGTGCCAGCAGTTATTCGGGACCCTTCCTCACTGAAGCTTTCTTT. Residues: CASSYSGPFLTEAFF.

About this clonotype itself: One junction end disagrees with the germline gene, perhaps due to a read error. The chain combines TRBV15 with TRBJ2-5; D unresolved. From germline, CDR1 is LNHNV and CDR2 YYDKDF (reference sequence). This CDR3 contains 13 residues. CDR3 region: CAASRDVGETQYF. DNA of the CDR3: TGTGCCGCCAGCAGAGATGTCGGAGAGACCCAGTACTTC.

As for this clonotype: One end of the junction fails to match germline, which may point to a read error. This chain joins TRBV29-1 and TRBJ1-1, with a tentative D call TRBD1 (6 bases). The CDR3 runs to 12 residues. Germline V gene data show CDR1 as SQVTM and CDR2 as ANQGSEA. This CDR3 is CSVVVQGEVFYF. For the CDR3, the DNA is TGCAGCGTTGTGGTACAGGGAGAGGTTTTCTACTTT.

This sequence joins TRBV5-1 and TRBJ2-5; 12 positions agree with TRBD2. J gave up 9 bases and V 5 bases, and 11 bases lay outside the gene matches. This CDR3 is 15 amino acids long. The V gene's germline CDR1 is SGHRS and CDR2 YFSETQ. The CDR3 protein is CASSPTSGGVRAQYF. The CDR3 nucleotides read TGCGCCAGCAGTCCGACTAGCGGGGGCGTTAGGGCCCAGTACTTC.

This clonotype turned up a few times. The chain recombines TRBV5-4 with TRBJ2-5, with 7 bases matching TRBD2. CDR3 length equals 14 residues. CDR1 SGHNT and CDR2 YYREEE come from the germline V gene (reference sequence). Losses at the gene ends were 10 bases for V and 1 base for J; bases not matched to a gene: 10. Here the CDR3 reads CASEHGGGQETQYF. As DNA, the CDR3 is TGTGCCTCCGAGCATGGCGGGGGCCAAGAGACCCAGTACTTC.

This clonotype was counted between two and nine times. The chain employs TRBV27 and TRBJ1-2; a possible D gene is TRBD1 (6 bases). CDR3 size: 13 residues. Trimming took off 2 bases at V and 8 bases at J, with 12 bases between the two ends. CDR1 and CDR2 from the germline V gene are MNHEY and SMNVEV (reference sequence). Written as DNA, the CDR3 is TGTGCCAGCAGTTTAGGCCAGGGGACCGGCTACACCTTC. Protein: CASSLGQGTGYTF.

V is TRBV5-1 and J is TRBJ2-7; D uncertain. Trimming stripped 3 bases from V and 4 bases from J, with 5 bases between. CDR3 length: 11 residues. Germline loops: CDR1 SGHRS, CDR2 YFSETQ. Here the CDR3 reads CASSSEYEQYF. CDR3 bases: TGCGCCAGCAGCTCCGAATACGAGCAGTACTTC.

The V gene is TRBV12-3 or TRBV12-4, the J gene TRBJ1-1; no clear D gene. The length of the CDR3 is 14 residues. Between the trimmed V and J ends, which lost 7 bases and 1 base, there was a span of 13 bases. CDR3 nucleotide sequence: TGTGCCAGCACCTCATTGGGTGGGAACACTGAAGCTTTCTTT. Translating it yields CASTSLGGNTEAFF.

The chain is built from TRBV12-3 or TRBV12-4 and TRBJ1-5; 7 positions agree with TRBD1. Unmatched junction bases numbered 10, after V lost 9 bases and J lost 5 bases. The CDR3 extends over 14 amino acids. The CDR3: CASNRGRGDQPQHF. For the CDR3, the DNA is TGTGCCAGTAATAGGGGGCGGGGGGATCAGCCCCAGCATTTT.

The chain uses TRBV20-1 and TRBJ2-3, with unresolved D. CDR3 length equals 12 residues. Per germline, CDR1 DFQATT and CDR2 SNEGSKA (reference sequence). Deletions cut 7 bases from V and 1 base from J, with 9 bases between. The CDR3 coding sequence is TGCAGTGGATCAGCAGGCACAGATACGCAGTATTTT. This translates into CSGSAGTDTQYF.

The rearrangement joins TRBV19 to TRBJ1-5; D gene ambiguous. The germline gives CDR1 LNHDA, CDR2 SQIVND (reference sequence). The V gene lost 7 bases and the J gene lost 4 bases, with 17 bases spanning the gap. The CDR3 contains 15 residues. The CDR3 reads CASTRIGSSNQPQHF. CDR3 in DNA: TGTGCCAGTACCAGGATTGGGTCGTCAAATCAGCCCCAGCATTTT.

This clonotype was seen more than once but under ten times. This chain joins TRBV6-1 and TRBJ2-5, with 10 nucleotides matching TRBD2. CDR1 is MNHNS, CDR2 SASEGT, per germline. The CDR3 spans 15 residues. Losses at the gene ends were 3 bases for V and 5 bases for J; bases not matched to a gene: 6. CDR3 DNA sequence: TGTGCCAGCAGTGAGAATAGCGGGGGGCCTGAGACCCAGTACTTC. Translation gives CASSENSGGPETQYF.

This clonotype was observed a few times. J is TRBJ2-1 and V is TRBV6-4; 8 nucleotides align to TRBD2. The CDR3 is made up of 17 amino acids. Unmatched junction bases numbered 18, after V lost 5 bases and J lost 9 bases. CDR1 is MRHNA, CDR2 SNTAGT, per germline. The CDR3 nucleotides read TGTGCCAGCAGTCTAGAGCGGGGGCTGGGGGGTCCATTTGAGCAGTTCTTC. It is translated as CASSLERGLGGPFEQFF.

V is TRBV6-5 and J is TRBJ1-1; TRBD1 agrees at 8 bases. V was pared by 4 bases and J by 11 bases, with 9 bases of the junction left unmatched. The germline V gene has CDR1 MNHEY and CDR2 SVGAGI. This CDR3 spans 13 amino acids. CDR3 protein: CASSLYRRGPAFF. CDR3 coding DNA: TGTGCCAGCAGTTTGTATCGCAGGGGGCCTGCTTTCTTT.

There are a few counts of this clonotype. The chain couples TRBV30 to TRBJ1-2; D is ambiguous. The CDR3 extends over 13 amino acids. Trimming removed 2 bases at V and 4 bases at J, with 11 bases between. The V gene's germline CDR1 is GTSNPN and CDR2 SVGIG (reference sequence). CDR3 amino acids: CAWSRGLGYGYTF. The CDR3 region has the DNA TGTGCCTGGAGTAGAGGGTTGGGCTATGGCTACACCTTC.

This clonotype was counted a few times. V is TRBV7-6 and J is TRBJ1-3; possibly TRBD1 for D (5 bases). CDR3 length equals 15 residues. CDR1 and CDR2 from the germline V gene are SGHVS and FNYEAQ. The germline V and J ends were trimmed by 1 base and 0 bases, with 7 bases remaining between them. CDR3: CASSLDRSSGNTIYF. The CDR3 DNA reads TGTGCCAGCAGCTTAGACAGGAGCTCTGGAAACACCATATATTTT.

By its share, this clonotype is medium-sized (0.01 to 0.1%). V and J are TRBV15 and TRBJ1-5; the D gene is possibly TRBD1 (6 bases). This CDR3 comprises 16 residues. Looked up from germline, CDR1 is LNHNV and CDR2 is YYDKDF (reference sequence). Trimming shortened V by 0 bases and J by 3 bases, and 12 bases separated the two germline ends. The CDR3 sequence is CATSRDLGADNQPQHF. The DNA of the CDR3 is TGTGCCACCAGCAGAGATTTGGGGGCAGACAATCAGCCCCAGCATTTT.